This T cell receptor (beta chain) was sequenced during a study of T cell repertoires in cytomegalovirus infection. Study-level background: Used in the study were CMV epitopes, some recently identified and HLA-C-restricted, others well-studied and HLA-B-restricted. Public signatures in TCR beta pointed to CMV infection and matching HLA type.

MiXCR, applied by TCRdb to the reads, yields one record per CDR3 protein. This table holds more than 75,000 distinct CDR3 sequences, less than 30% found once. Worth noting for this clonotype: Its antigen is not identified.

The germline gives CDR1 LGHNT, CDR2 FRNRAP. The CDR3 is made up of 15 amino acids. Trimming removed 0 bases at V and 3 bases at J, with 11 bases between. Study-wide results and caveats: Carriers of CMV and the relevant HLA type were discriminated by public TCR beta frequency. CMV-specific TCR beta clonotypes restricted by HLA-C were the ones dominating the ex vivo response.

The sequence came from a human donor in good health (CMV status not recorded). Some clones in this sample may be carry-over from other donors' samples. The sequencing here drew on CD8+ T cells from cultured PBMCs, taken from culture after CMV antigen stimulation. The chain uses TRBV12-5 and TRBJ2-5; D gene unclear. DNA of the CDR3: TGTGCTAGTGGTTTGGTAAGGGCAAATGAAGAGACCCAGTACTTC. This encodes CASGLVRANEETQYF.